This T cell receptor beta chain was observed in a study of a mutant IDH1 vaccine in newly diagnosed glioma. The wider study: Scheduled for weeks 1, 3, 5, 7, 11, 15, 19 and 23, eight vaccinations were given to patients. The start of vaccination came 4-6 weeks after radiotherapy alone, or with temozolomide cycles. General study findings and limits: Researchers report vaccine-induced immune responses in just under 95% of patients.

The germline V gene has CDR1 KGHSH and CDR2 LQKENI. This CDR3 is 14 amino acids long. Trimming shortened V by 4 bases and J by 7 bases, and 14 bases separated the two germline ends. Comment on this clone: Its antigen is still unknown.

Time point noted: week 23, last vaccination. Each dose of the vaccine consisted of 300 ug of mutant IDH1 20-mer peptide, with topical imiquimod. New astrocytomas of WHO grade 3 or 4 that were IDH1-mutant and ATRX-lost were found in the donors. TCRdb keeps only in-frame clones here, not all; method: immunoSEQ multiplex PCR. Of 88,000 or so clones listed, roughly 85% were seen once; the top ten hold 2.2%. Sequenced material: PBMCs, taken from a glioma patient whose treatment included an IDH1 peptide vaccine. This clonotype was obtained from a man younger than 40 with glioma. Some clones in this sample may be carry-over from other donors' samples. The rearrangement links TRBV18 to TRBJ2-4; D is uncertain. In DNA form, the CDR3 reads TGTGCCAGCTCACTCGATCAGTGGGTGAACATTCAGTACTTC. As protein: CASSLDQWVNIQYF.